A single sample is the source of the 15 T cell receptor beta chains below, sequenced in a study of blood T cell repertoires in COVID-19. The protocol was immunoSEQ multiplex PCR, while the TCRdb copy is restricted to in-frame clones and leaves out a portion. The top ten hold approximately 4% of the sample, which has approximately 330,000 clones, approximately 87% seen once. Sample: peripheral blood. The source of these receptors is a woman between 45 and 60 years old with active or convalescent COVID-19.

The chain joins TRBV29-1 to TRBJ2-7; TRBD1 is a possible D gene (7 bases). Trimming took off 4 bases at V and 4 bases at J, with 14 bases between the two ends. Germline CDR1 reads SQVTM; CDR2 reads ANQGSEA. The CDR3 runs 13 residues. CDR3: CSVGRGQEYEQYF. The CDR3 region has the DNA TGCAGCGTTGGGAGGGGGCAGGAATACGAGCAGTACTTC.

CDR3 in amino acids: CASSSTAVYGYTF. The CDR3 DNA is TGTGCCAGCAGTTCGACAGCAGTCTATGGCTACACCTTC. The chain recombines TRBV2 with TRBJ1-2, with D possibly matching TRBD1 (5 bases). V was clipped by 5 bases and J by 4 bases, with 11 bases between them. The CDR3 loop spans 13 amino acids. Per the germline V gene, CDR1 is SNHLY and CDR2 is FYNNEI.

The V gene is TRBV6-5, the J gene TRBJ1-2; D gene unclear. The V end was cut by 8 bases, the J end by 6 bases, with 7 bases between. CDR3 length: 10 residues. The V gene's germline CDR1 is MNHEY and CDR2 SVGAGI. CDR3: CASFRDGYTF. CDR3 DNA sequence: TGTGCCAGCTTTCGGGATGGCTACACCTTC.

V gene TRBV6-6 combines with J gene TRBJ2-1; 10 bases are shared with TRBD2. The V and J ends lost 0 bases and 5 bases, in that order; junction bases with no gene match: 4. Germline V CDR1 and CDR2: MNHNY, SVGAGI (reference sequence). The CDR3 is 16 residues long. The DNA for the CDR3 is TGTGCCAGCAGTTACTCTGGACTAGCGGTCCACAATGAGCAGTTCTTC. It specifies CASSYSGLAVHNEQFF.

The count of this clone is one. This rearrangement joins TRBV3-1 (or the pseudogene TRBV3-2) to TRBJ1-2; D gene uncertain. Germline CDR1 and CDR2: LGHDT and YNNKEL (reference sequence). The length of the CDR3 is 16 residues. V was trimmed by 0 bases and J by 4 bases, leaving 15 bases between them. DNA for the CDR3: TGTGCCAGCAGCCAAGAAGGAGTGGACTCTCCCTATGGCTACACCTTC. Translating it yields CASSQEGVDSPYGYTF.

V gene TRBV5-5 combines with J gene TRBJ2-1, with D tentatively TRBD1 (6 bases). The CDR3 extends over 16 amino acids. Between the trimmed V and J ends, which lost 0 bases and 1 base, there was a span of 11 bases. Germline-derived CDR1 and CDR2 are SGHKS and YYEKEE (reference sequence). The chain's CDR3 is CASSLAKRGSYNEQFF. For the CDR3, the DNA is TGTGCCAGCAGCTTGGCCAAGAGGGGGTCCTACAATGAGCAGTTCTTC.

This clone was detected only once. A much larger clonotype is one base distant, so this may be a read error. The rearrangement joins TRBV11-1 to TRBJ1-1; the D gene is possibly TRBD1 (5 bases). This CDR3 has 13 amino acids. Trimming stripped 3 bases from V and 1 base from J, with 6 bases between. Germline V gives CDR1 SGHAT, CDR2 FQDESV (reference sequence). CDR3 bases: TGTGCCAGCAGCTTGGACACGAACACTGAAGCTTTCTTT. Its translation: CASSLDTNTEAFF.

The CDR3 sequence: CASSIGDRTQETQYF. In DNA form, the CDR3 reads TGTGCCAGTAGTATTGGCGACAGAACCCAGGAGACCCAGTACTTC. The rearrangement joins TRBV19 to TRBJ2-5; perhaps TRBD1 as D (5 bases). CDR1 is LNHDA, CDR2 SQIVND, per germline (reference sequence). The V and J ends lost 3 bases and 5 bases respectively, with 16 bases between them. The CDR3 has 15 residues.

CDR3 bases: TGTGCCAGCAGCTTATACCTGATGGACAGGACTAACTATGGCTACACCTTC. Translation gives CASSLYLMDRTNYGYTF. V gene TRBV13 combines with J gene TRBJ1-2, with TRBD1 matching over 7 bases. CDR3 length equals 17 residues. Germline values: CDR1 PRHDT, CDR2 FYEKMQ (reference sequence). After removal of 2 bases from V and 0 bases from J, the junction contained 9 bases not matched to a gene.

The rearrangement uses TRBV7-2 and TRBJ2-2; 11 nucleotides match TRBD2. Germline-derived CDR1 and CDR2 are SGHTA and FQGNSA. CDR3 size: 18 residues. V shed 7 bases, J shed 5 bases, and the junction held 15 bases outside the gene matches. CDR3 amino acids: CASNLAVLAGAATGELFF. The CDR3 nucleotides are TGTGCCAGCAACCTAGCCGTACTAGCGGGAGCGGCGACCGGGGAGCTGTTTTTT.

This sequence joins TRBV6-5 and TRBJ2-1; no reliable D call. The CDR3 spans 13 residues. V dropped 4 bases and J dropped 6 bases, with 10 bases sitting between them. Per germline, CDR1 MNHEY and CDR2 SVGAGI. The CDR3 coding sequence is TGTGCCAGCAGTTTACGTACGCGCAATGAGCAGTTCTTC. It encodes CASSLRTRNEQFF.

CDR3 amino acids: CSASRVGSYEQYF. Written as DNA, the CDR3 is TGCAGTGCTAGTCGGGTAGGATCCTACGAGCAGTACTTC. The chain combines TRBV20-1 with TRBJ2-7; D is uncertain. The CDR3 loop spans 13 amino acids. V was cut by 3 bases and J by 1 base, with 10 bases left in between. Looked up from germline, CDR1 is DFQATT and CDR2 is SNEGSKA (reference sequence).

The V call is TRBV15, the J call TRBJ1-4; tentatively, D is TRBD1 (5 bases). V lost 0 bases and J lost 4, with 15 bases in between. The CDR3 sequence is 17 residues long. Germline CDR1 LNHNV, CDR2 YYDKDF (reference sequence). The CDR3 region is CATSRDGGVGDNEKLFF. DNA for the CDR3: TGTGCCACCAGCAGAGATGGGGGGGTCGGGGATAATGAAAAACTGTTTTTT. The entire variable domain, with the rest obtained from reference TRBV15 and TRBJ1-4, is as follows: DAMVIQNPRYQVTQFGKPVTLSCSQTLNHNVMYWYQQKSSQAPKLLFHYYDKDFNNEADTPDNFQSRRPNTSFCFLDIRSPGLGDTAMYLCATSRDGGVGDNEKLFFGSGTQLSVL.

A single count supports this clone. This chain uses TRBV6-5 with TRBJ1-2; D unresolved. Germline loops: CDR1 MNHEY, CDR2 SVGAGI. V dropped 0 bases and J dropped 0 bases, with 11 bases sitting between them. CDR3 length: 16 residues. The CDR3: CASSYSLMTPNYGYTF. CDR3 nucleotides: TGTGCCAGCAGTTACTCGTTGATGACTCCTAACTATGGCTACACCTTC.

The CDR3 region is CACQGNTEAFF. CDR3 nucleotide sequence: TGTGCCTGTCAGGGGAACACTGAAGCTTTCTTT. J is TRBJ1-1 and V is TRBV30, with D tentatively TRBD1 (5 bases). Germline CDR1 and CDR2: GTSNPN and SVGIG (reference sequence). V was clipped by 6 bases and J by 1 base, with 6 bases between them. The CDR3 extends over 11 amino acids.